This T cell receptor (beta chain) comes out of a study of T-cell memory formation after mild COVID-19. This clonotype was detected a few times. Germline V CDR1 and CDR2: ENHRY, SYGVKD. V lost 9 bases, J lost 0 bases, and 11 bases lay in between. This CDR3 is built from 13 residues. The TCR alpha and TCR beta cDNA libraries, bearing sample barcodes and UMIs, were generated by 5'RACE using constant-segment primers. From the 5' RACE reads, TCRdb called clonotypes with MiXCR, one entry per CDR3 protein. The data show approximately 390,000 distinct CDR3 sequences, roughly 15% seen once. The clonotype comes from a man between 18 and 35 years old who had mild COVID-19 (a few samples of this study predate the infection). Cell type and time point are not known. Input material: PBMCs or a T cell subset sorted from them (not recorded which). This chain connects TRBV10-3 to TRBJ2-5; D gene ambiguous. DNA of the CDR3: TGTGCCATTACTCCCGGACACCAAGAGACCCAGTACTTC. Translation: CAITPGHQETQYF.